This entry lists 5 T cell receptor beta chains sequenced from one sample in a study of T cells after somatic rescue of genetic block. TCRdb's copy holds only in-frame clones and misses some; the assay was immunoSEQ multiplex PCR. This table has around 14,000 clones, 70% to 80% appearing once. The sequenced sample was peripheral blood mononuclear cells (PBMCs). These receptors were obtained from a boy younger than 18.

The rearrangement links TRBV30 to TRBJ1-3; D not resolved. The CDR3 runs 13 residues. The germline gives CDR1 GTSNPN, CDR2 SVGIG (reference sequence). Trimming took 4 bases from V and 4 from J, leaving 11 bases between them. The CDR3 sequence is CAWNKNGGNTIYF. The CDR3 DNA reads TGTGCCTGGAATAAGAACGGCGGAAACACCATATATTTT. Based on the CDR3 plus reference TRBV30 and TRBJ1-3, the full variable domain is SQTIHQWPATLVQPVGSPLSLECTVEGTSNPNLYWYRQAAGRGLQLLFYSVGIGQISSEVPQNLSASRPQDRQFILSSKKLLLSDSGFYLCAWNKNGGNTIYFGEGSWLTVV.

A few counts support this clone. The CDR3 is CASSFSRQGISNYGYTF. CDR3 DNA sequence: TGTGCCAGCAGTTTCTCCAGACAGGGTATTTCTAACTATGGCTACACCTTC. The J gene is TRBJ1-2, the V gene TRBV28; 7 positions match TRBD1. From germline, CDR1 is MDHEN and CDR2 SYDVKM. The CDR3 contains 17 residues. Losses at the gene ends were 3 bases for V and 0 bases for J; bases not matched to a gene: 10.

This clone was counted a few times. The V and J genes are TRBV18 and TRBJ2-1; D remains ambiguous. The germline CDR1 and CDR2 sequences are KGHSH and LQKENI. Trimming took off 3 bases at V and 9 bases at J, with 6 bases between the two ends. The CDR3 loop spans 11 amino acids. The CDR3 region is CASSPEGEQFF. CDR3 coding DNA: TGTGCCAGCTCACCGGAAGGTGAGCAGTTCTTC. The full variable domain, rest sourced from reference TRBV18 and TRBJ2-1, is NAGVMQNPRHLVRRRGQEARLRCSPMKGHSHVYWYRQLPEEGLKFMVYLQKENIIDESGMPKERFSAEFPKEGPSILRIQQVVRGDSAAYFCASSPEGEQFFGPGTRLTVL.

V usage is TRBV28 and J usage is TRBJ2-7; D uncertain. This CDR3 is built from 15 residues. Germline values: CDR1 MDHEN, CDR2 SYDVKM. The germline V and J ends were trimmed by 8 bases and 1 base, with 18 bases remaining between them. The CDR3 loop reads CASRRMGSSSYEQYF. In nucleotides, the CDR3 is TGTGCCAGCCGCAGGATGGGTTCCAGTTCCTACGAGCAGTACTTC.

This clone has more than one count but fewer than ten. V is TRBV6-5 and J is TRBJ1-3, with D perhaps TRBD1 (5 bases). From germline, CDR1 is MNHEY and CDR2 SVGAGI. Between the trimmed V and J ends, which lost 2 bases and 3 bases, there was a span of 11 bases. There are 15 residues in the CDR3. DNA for the CDR3: TGTGCCAGCAGTTACGGGGGGAAGAGTGGAAACACCATATATTTT. Translated, it gives CASSYGGKSGNTIYF.